This T cell receptor (beta chain) was captured in a study of shared clonotypes between healthy human individuals. The wider study: A donor's plate count was three for CD4 naive and three for CD4 memory; CD8 naive had two and CD8 memory one. Study-wide points: Memory subsets generally showed smaller estimated richness than naive subsets did.

Deep-level running was used for the assay. Researchers divided each subset's genomic DNA evenly across several immunoSEQ plates. Generated by immunoSEQ multiplex PCR, the TCRdb table keeps only in-frame clones and is missing some. This table holds 2 million to 2.5 million clones, 93% found once. V lost 4 bases and J lost 2; bases outside the gene matches: 2. Germline CDR1 reads SEHNR; CDR2 reads FQNEAQ (reference sequence). The CDR3 spans 15 residues. A word on this clone: Its antigen is not known. Distinct nucleotide sequences in the sample also encode this CDR3.

The source of this sequence is a man between 18 and 35 years old in good health. Some clones in this sample may be carry-over from other donors' samples. The source material was naive CD4+ T cells from PBMCs. The sample's subset: CD45RA+ positively selected. J is TRBJ2-6 and V is TRBV7-9; TRBD1 aligns across 7 bases. CDR3 bases: TGTGCCAGCAGCTCTACAGGGGCTGGGGCCAACGTCCTGACTTTC. As protein: CASSSTGAGANVLTF. Drawing the rest from reference TRBV7-9 and TRBJ2-6, the complete variable domain is DTGVSQNPRHKITKRGQNVTFRCDPISEHNRLYWYRQTLGQGPEFLTYFQNEAQLEKSRLLSDRFSAERPKGSFSTLEIQRTEQGDSAMYLCASSSTGAGANVLTFGAGSRLTVL.